The sample holds one count of the clone carrying this TCR beta chain. The data stem from a study of shared clonotypes between healthy human individuals. Sequencing was at deep level. TCRdb keeps only in-frame clones here, not all; method: immunoSEQ multiplex PCR. The sample includes roughly 1,000,000 clones, 70% to 80% of them seen just once. This CDR3 comprises 14 residues. Germline V gene sequence: CDR1 MNHEY, CDR2 SVGAGI. Trimming cost V 0 bases and J 2 bases, with 8 bases left between them. The V and J genes are TRBV6-5 and TRBJ2-7; the D gene is possibly TRBD1 (5 bases). Sequenced material: memory CD4+ T cells from PBMCs. The subset: CD45RA-negative fraction. This clonotype originated in a man between 18 and 35 years old in good health. Some clones in this sample may be carry-over from other donors' samples. This CDR3 is CASSYSADTYEQYF. The CDR3 region has the DNA TGTGCCAGCAGTTACTCGGCGGACACCTACGAGCAGTACTTC.